Reported below is one TCR beta chain. Per the authors' pipeline: Estimates of nucleated cell counts were drawn from the amplification of reference gene primers. Assay used: immunoSEQ multiplex PCR; TCRdb lists only in-frame clones, some missing. That table furnishes V, J and clone size, whereas the DNA furnished D and trimming. This table has some 350,000 clones, around 91% appearing once. The CDR3 covers 14 residues. Germline CDR1 LGHDT, CDR2 YNNKEL (reference sequence). The ends were cut back, 4 bases at V and 5 bases at J, with 12 bases in the middle. This sample was taken from a study of blood T cell repertoires in COVID-19. Looking at the study overall: From the United States, Italy and Spain came samples of acute and convalescent COVID-19. In each case, the material was cDNA or gDNA derived from T cells, B-cell-depleted T cells, or PBMCs.

The chain uses TRBV3-1 (or the pseudogene TRBV3-2) and TRBJ2-1; a weak D match, TRBD1 (5 bases). Source material: peripheral blood. The sequence came from a woman aged 18-35 years who had recovered from COVID-19. CDR3 coding DNA: TGTGCCAGCAGCCGCGTACAGGTCCACAATGAGCAGTTCTTC. Protein product: CASSRVQVHNEQFF.